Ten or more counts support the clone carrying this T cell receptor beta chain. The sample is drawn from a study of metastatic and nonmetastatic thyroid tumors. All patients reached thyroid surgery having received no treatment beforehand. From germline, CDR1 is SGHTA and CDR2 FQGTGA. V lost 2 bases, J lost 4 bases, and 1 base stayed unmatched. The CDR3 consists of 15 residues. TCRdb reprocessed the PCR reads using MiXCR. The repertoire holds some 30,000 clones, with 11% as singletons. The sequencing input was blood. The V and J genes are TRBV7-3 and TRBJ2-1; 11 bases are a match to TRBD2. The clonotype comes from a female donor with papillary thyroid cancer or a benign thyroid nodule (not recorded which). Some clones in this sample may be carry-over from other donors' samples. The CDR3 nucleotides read TGTGCCAGCAGCTTACGACTAGCGGGGTACAATGAGCAGTTCTTC. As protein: CASSLRLAGYNEQFF.